The clone carrying this T cell receptor beta chain showed up just a few times. Each and every patient relapsed after autologous stem cell transplantation, and patients got differing brentuximab vedotin exposure. The data belong to a study of PD-1 blockade in classical Hodgkin lymphoma. Repertoires were generated with immunoSEQ multiplex PCR, while TCRdb's copy carries only in-frame clones and drops some. The profile covers about 6,500 clones, with roughly 80% appearing a single time and around 40% taken by the ten largest. The receptor's source is a human donor with classical Hodgkin lymphoma. The material was peripheral blood mononuclear cells (PBMCs), obtained at baseline.

CDR3 DNA: TGTGCCAGCAATAGGGATAACACCGGGGAGCTGTTTTTT. Its translation is CASNRDNTGELFF. J is TRBJ2-2 and V is TRBV7-3; D gene ambiguous. Per the germline V gene, CDR1 is SGHTA and CDR2 is FQGTGA. V shed 7 bases and J shed 2 bases, with 8 bases lying between them. The CDR3 has 13 residues. Looking up the rest from reference TRBV7-3 and TRBJ2-2 gives the full variable domain: GAGVSQTPSNKVTEKGKYVELRCDPISGHTALYWYRQSLGQGPEFLIYFQGTGAADDSGLPNDRFFAVRPEGSVSTLKIQRTERGDSAVYLCASNRDNTGELFFGEGSRLTVL.